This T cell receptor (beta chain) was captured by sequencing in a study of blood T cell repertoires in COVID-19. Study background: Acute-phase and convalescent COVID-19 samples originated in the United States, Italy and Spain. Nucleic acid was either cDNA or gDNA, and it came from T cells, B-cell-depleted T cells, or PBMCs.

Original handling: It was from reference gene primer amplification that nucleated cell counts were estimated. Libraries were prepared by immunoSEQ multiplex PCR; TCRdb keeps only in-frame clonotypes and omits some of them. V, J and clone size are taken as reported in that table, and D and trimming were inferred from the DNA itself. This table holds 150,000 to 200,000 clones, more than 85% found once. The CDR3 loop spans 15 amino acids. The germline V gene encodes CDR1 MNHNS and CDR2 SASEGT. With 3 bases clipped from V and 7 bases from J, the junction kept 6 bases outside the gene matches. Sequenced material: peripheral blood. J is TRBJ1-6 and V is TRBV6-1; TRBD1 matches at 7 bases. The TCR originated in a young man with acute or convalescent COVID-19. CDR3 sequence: CASSEEPGGNSPLHF. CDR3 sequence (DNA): TGTGCCAGCAGTGAGGAACCAGGGGGGAATTCACCCCTCCACTTT.